The TCR beta chain described here comes from a study of T cell clonotyping in hematopoietic cell transplantation. This table comes from immunoSEQ multiplex PCR, and its TCRdb copy is limited to in-frame clones, with some not included. The sample has roughly 11,000 clones, roughly nine tenths seen once. Whole-study findings and limits: Few recipient clonotypes overlapped donors; over 95% were de novo at given depth. After transplant, recipient diversity fell while pathologically expanded clonotypes grew through day 180. No sorting was done, leaving CD4 and CD8 contributions mixed.

This clone showed up just a few times. Its antigen is not identified. This CDR3 spans 15 amino acids. Germline V gene data show CDR1 as MNHEY and CDR2 as SVGAGI. With 2 bases removed from V and 0 bases from J, the gap between germline ends came to 8 bases. The V call is TRBV6-5, the J call TRBJ1-3; D possibly corresponds to TRBD1 (5 bases). The sequenced material came from peripheral blood mononuclear cells. This sequence originates from a human donor who either received an allogeneic hematopoietic cell transplant for a myeloid malignancy or was a related donor (not recorded which). Some clones in this sample may be carry-over from other donors' samples. CDR3 loop: CASSYGAISGNTIYF. CDR3 in DNA: TGTGCCAGCAGTTACGGGGCTATCTCTGGAAACACCATATATTTT.